These 18 T cell receptor beta chains were sequenced from one sample in a study of a mutant IDH1 vaccine in newly diagnosed glioma. Time point noted: baseline, week 1 (first vaccination visit). Treatment denoted: pre-vaccination baseline after standard-of-care therapy. Only in-frame clones appear in the TCRdb table, and some are missing; sequencing was by immunoSEQ multiplex PCR. The sample contains around 50,000 clones, more than 80% of which appear only once. This specimen was PBMCs, taken from a glioma patient treated with radiotherapy, temozolomide or both. The source is a man between 35 and 55 years old with glioma.

V gene TRBV7-9 combines with J gene TRBJ2-5, with 8 bases that match TRBD1. This CDR3 is 16 amino acids long. Per germline, CDR1 SEHNR and CDR2 FQNEAQ (reference sequence). V was pared by 1 base and J by 3 bases, with 7 bases of the junction left unmatched. CDR3 residues: CASSLGQGAVKETQYF. The CDR3 bases are TGTGCCAGCAGCTTAGGGCAGGGGGCGGTTAAAGAGACCCAGTACTTC.

The chain joins TRBV5-8 to TRBJ2-1, with TRBD2 as a possible D gene (5 bases). Trimming cost V 4 bases and J 15 bases, with 17 bases left between them. Germline CDR1 reads SGHTS; CDR2 reads YDEGEE. This CDR3 region has 12 residues. The CDR3: CASSLPGSDGFF. The CDR3 DNA reads TGTGCCAGCAGCCTACCTGGTAGCGACGGGTTCTTC.

V gene TRBV5-1 combines with J gene TRBJ2-3; D might be TRBD2 (5 bases). The germline V and J ends were trimmed by 4 bases and 2 bases, with 14 bases remaining between them. This CDR3 comprises 15 residues. CDR1 and CDR2 (germline): SGHRS, YFSETQ. CDR3 amino acids: CASSPESGPTDTQYF. The CDR3 nucleotides are TGCGCCAGCAGCCCGGAGAGCGGCCCCACAGATACGCAGTATTTT.

The V call is TRBV29-1, the J call TRBJ1-1; 9 nucleotides match TRBD1. V gave up 5 bases and J gave up 2 bases; unmatched junction bases: 9. Germline values: CDR1 SQVTM, CDR2 ANQGSEA. The CDR3 sequence is 15 residues long. The CDR3 loop reads CSVSPGTGTNTEAFF. The CDR3 bases are TGCAGCGTTTCCCCCGGGACAGGGACCAACACTGAAGCTTTCTTT.

V and J are TRBV4-1 and TRBJ2-1, with D unresolved. Trimming removed 4 bases at V and 9 bases at J, with 13 bases between. CDR1 is MGHRA and CDR2 is YSYEKL in the germline V gene. The CDR3 totals 13 residues. The CDR3 reads CASSLLPWGEQFF. CDR3 nucleotide sequence: TGCGCCAGCAGCCTCCTCCCTTGGGGTGAGCAGTTCTTC.

The genes are TRBV29-1 and TRBJ1-1; 7 bases fit TRBD1. Germline values: CDR1 SQVTM, CDR2 ANQGSEA. The V segment lost 7 bases and the J segment 2 bases; nucleotides outside the gene matches: 7. The CDR3 runs to 13 residues. This CDR3 is CSARGQLNTEAFF. Here the CDR3 DNA reads TGCAGCGCGCGGGGACAGCTAAACACTGAAGCTTTCTTT.

J is TRBJ1-5 and V is TRBV2; D not certain. Germline assignment: CDR1 SNHLY and CDR2 FYNNEI. The CDR3 length is 15 residues. V lost 4 bases and J lost 0, with 10 bases in between. The CDR3 is CASSVAAYSNQPQHF. The CDR3 nucleotides read TGTGCCAGCAGTGTGGCAGCTTATAGCAATCAGCCCCAGCATTTT.

This chain links TRBV29-1 with TRBJ1-1, with D possibly TRBD1 on 5 matching bases. Trimming cost V 4 bases and J 1 base, with 16 bases left between them. CDR1 and CDR2 from the germline V gene are SQVTM and ANQGSEA. This CDR3 is built from 15 residues. The chain's CDR3 is CSVVSRGFENTEAFF. CDR3 DNA sequence: TGCAGCGTTGTCAGCCGGGGGTTTGAGAACACTGAAGCTTTCTTT.

The chain links TRBV27 to TRBJ1-2; 8 nucleotides line up with TRBD1. The CDR3 totals 13 residues. Germline values: CDR1 MNHEY, CDR2 SMNVEV (reference sequence). V lost 8 bases to trimming and J lost 8 bases; unmatched junction nucleotides: 10. CDR3 bases: TGTGCCAGCCGAATAAATACAGGGGGAGGCTACACCTTC. Its protein product is CASRINTGGGYTF.

The chain carries TRBV18 and TRBJ2-7; 10 bases fit TRBD2. CDR1 and CDR2 (germline): KGHSH, LQKENI. This CDR3 region has 16 residues. Losses at the gene ends were 5 bases for V and 1 base for J; bases not matched to a gene: 8. The CDR3 loop is CASSTSGTSVSYEQYF. The CDR3 DNA follows: TGTGCCAGCTCAACTTCCGGGACTAGCGTATCCTACGAGCAGTACTTC.

Worth noting for this clone: At one boundary the junction diverges from the germline segment, which might be a read error. This rearrangement joins TRBV7-7 to TRBJ2-7; 12 positions match TRBD2. The CDR3 totals 15 residues. CDR1 and CDR2 (germline): SSHAT, FNYEAQ (reference sequence). The CDR3 DNA sequence: TGTGCTAGCAGCCCCCGGACTAGCGGGATGGACGAGCAGTACTTC. This sequence encodes CASSPRTSGMDEQYF.

V and J are TRBV5-6 and TRBJ2-7; D is uncertain. Trimming shortened V by 1 base and J by 0 bases, and 8 bases separated the two germline ends. Germline values: CDR1 SGHDT, CDR2 YYEEEE. The CDR3 loop spans 14 amino acids. The CDR3 bases are TGTGCCAGCAGCTTGCTACAGACCTCCTACGAGCAGTACTTC. This translates into CASSLLQTSYEQYF.

This chain links TRBV7-8 with TRBJ2-3, with TRBD2 matching 12 bases. Germline V gene sequence: CDR1 SGHVS, CDR2 FQNEAQ. The V segment lost 5 bases and the J segment 9 bases; nucleotides outside the gene matches: 12. This CDR3 has 16 residues. CDR3 sequence (DNA): TGTGCCAGCAGCAATGGACTAGCGGGACCCCTCGGGACGCAGTATTTT. As protein: CASSNGLAGPLGTQYF. Based on the CDR3 plus reference TRBV7-8 and TRBJ2-3, the full variable domain is GAGVSQSPRYKVAKRGQDVALRCDPISGHVSLFWYQQALGQGPEFLTYFQNEAQLDKSGLPSDRFFAERPEGSVSTLKIQRTQQEDSAVYLCASSNGLAGPLGTQYFGPGTRLTVL.

This chain uses TRBV10-3 with TRBJ2-5; perhaps TRBD1 as D (5 bases). The CDR3 is made up of 14 amino acids. Germline V gene sequence: CDR1 ENHRY, CDR2 SYGVKD. The V and J ends lost 2 bases and 0 bases respectively, with 7 bases between them. The chain's CDR3 is CAISERGNQETQYF. CDR3 nucleotides: TGTGCCATCAGTGAGAGGGGCAACCAAGAGACCCAGTACTTC.

The chain couples TRBV27 to TRBJ1-1; D unclear. The V gene's germline CDR1 is MNHEY and CDR2 SMNVEV (reference sequence). The CDR3 loop spans 15 amino acids. The ends were cut back, 3 bases at V and 4 bases at J, with 15 bases in the middle. The chain's CDR3 is CASSFPGVASTEAFF. CDR3 sequence (DNA): TGTGCCAGCAGTTTTCCCGGGGTCGCAAGCACTGAAGCTTTCTTT.

This chain connects TRBV29-1 to TRBJ2-2, with D possibly matching TRBD1 (6 bases). This CDR3 comprises 12 residues. Trimming removed 5 bases at V and 4 bases at J, with 8 bases between. CDR1 SQVTM and CDR2 ANQGSEA come from the germline V gene. CDR3 nucleotide sequence: TGCAGCGTTAGACAGGCCACCGGGGAGCTGTTTTTT. Its translation is CSVRQATGELFF.

The chain couples TRBV4-2 to TRBJ2-1, with D perhaps being TRBD1 or TRBD2 (7 bases each). Germline V gives CDR1 LGHNA, CDR2 YNFKEQ. The CDR3 is 15 amino acids. Trimming took 4 bases from V and 7 from J, leaving 17 bases between them. The CDR3 nucleotides read TGTGCCAGCAGCCGCGACAGGGCGGGAGTGAATGAGCAGTTCTTC. This encodes CASSRDRAGVNEQFF.

The chain couples TRBV4-1 to TRBJ2-7; 7 bases agree with TRBD1. Germline V gives CDR1 MGHRA, CDR2 YSYEKL. Unmatched junction bases numbered 11, after V lost 0 bases and J lost 3 bases. There are 17 residues in the CDR3. Written as DNA, the CDR3 is TGCGCCAGCAGCCAAGACAGAGGGGGCTCGGTTTACTACGAGCAGTACTTC. Protein sequence: CASSQDRGGSVYYEQYF.